This TCR beta chain was observed in a study of blood T cell repertoires in COVID-19 (dated by TCRdb to the early 2020s). About the study as a whole: Samples covering the acute and convalescent phases of COVID-19 were provided by collaborators in the United States, Italy and Spain. The material from the prospective study consisted of cDNA or gDNA derived from T cells, B-cell-depleted T cells, or PBMCs. Subjects who had been exposed to COVID-19, were actively infected with it, or had recovered from it provided the deeply sampled blood TCRbeta repertoires that made up the dataset. Where available, HLA class I and class II types were taken from metadata supplied by the sample provider and were not determined by assay-based typing. Samples came from the ongoing ImmuneRACE study (first 160 participants) plus 1,254 subjects from 6 global collaborators. The repertoires were released in a freely available public database intended as a resource for research on the immune response to SARS-CoV-2. The sample metadata nearly always contained a de-identified subject ID, COVID-19 status, age in years and sex. Findings and caveats that apply to the study as a whole: How much clinical and demographic metadata was included differed by source and by participant, and the metadata was provided uncurated.

With regard to this clone: The antigen it binds to is not known. No per-base quality is available; no much larger clone lies one base away.

TCRbeta CDR3 regions were amplified from genomic DNA by means of the immunoSEQ Assay, a bias-controlled multiplex PCR. Per the source publication's procedure: Within the assay, amplification of reference gene primers was used to estimate how many nucleated cells each sample contained. Sequence reads were collapsed and filtered to measure the absolute abundance of every unique TCRbeta CDR3 rearrangement. For each sample, productive Simpson clonality was calculated as the square root of Simpson's diversity index across productive rearrangements. This is the immuneACCESS table as TCRdb keeps it, with only in-frame sequences that have V and J called. A part of the clones is gone; compared with another copy, unresolved V genes explain less than half, and the rest is unexplained. V, J and clone size are taken as reported in that table, and D and trimming were inferred from the DNA itself. Within this sample are some 140,000 clones, with 60% to 85% of them counted one time only. Of the sample, around 18% is held by the ten largest clones.

Collaborating institutions collected whole blood in K2EDTA tubes following their own protocols. For TCRbeta analysis, collaborators shipped samples in one of three forms: frozen whole blood, isolated PBMCs, or DNA extracted from either of those sample types. The receptor comes from a man at least 80 years old with acute or convalescent COVID-19. The material sequenced was peripheral blood.

The CDR3 loop reads CATSRDLISGGLNEQFF. In nucleotide form, the sequence is TGTGCCACCAGCAGAGATCTTATTAGCGGGGGGTTAAACGAGCAGTTCTTC. The rearrangement joined TRBV15 to TRBJ2-1, and TRBD2 matches 10 of the central bases. V is cut back by 0 bases and J by 10 bases, with 12 bases in the junction unmatched. Spanning cysteine to phenylalanine, the CDR3 consists of 17 amino acids. CDR3 DNA is the only sequence kept; it has 51 bases, read in frame from the first base. The germline V gene (reference sequence) provides CDR1 LNHNV and CDR2 YYDKDF.